Below, 27 T cell receptor beta chains from the same sample are listed, as sequenced in a study of blood T cell repertoires in COVID-19. The protocol was immunoSEQ multiplex PCR, while the TCRdb copy is restricted to in-frame clones and leaves out a portion. This table has 200,000 to 300,000 clones, about 82% appearing once. Sequences were obtained from peripheral blood. These receptor sequences come from a woman aged 60 to 75 with active or convalescent COVID-19.

The gene calls are TRBV5-1 and TRBJ2-3; TRBD2 might be the D (7 bases). Deletions cut 5 bases from V and 2 bases from J, with 15 bases between. This CDR3 is 15 amino acids long. The germline V gene has CDR1 SGHRS and CDR2 YFSETQ. The CDR3 region is CASRRRGLPTDTQYF. The CDR3 DNA reads as TGCGCCAGCAGACGGCGGGGGCTCCCCACAGATACGCAGTATTTT. Full variable domain (rest looked up from reference TRBV5-1 and TRBJ2-3): KAGVTQTPRYLIKTRGQQVTLSCSPISGHRSVSWYQQTPGQGLQFLFEYFSETQRNKGNFPGRFSGRQFSNSRSEMNVSTLELGDSALYLCASRRRGLPTDTQYFGPGTRLTVL.

In DNA form, the CDR3 reads TGCGCCAGCAGCTGGACTCCCTACGAGCAGTACTTC. This codes for CASSWTPYEQYF. V and J are TRBV5-1 and TRBJ2-7; maybe TRBD2 (5 bases). Germline assignment: CDR1 SGHRS and CDR2 YFSETQ. The CDR3 has 12 residues. Trimming stripped 3 bases from V and 2 bases from J, with 6 bases between.

The rearrangement links TRBV6-5 to TRBJ2-5; 8 nucleotides align to TRBD2. This CDR3 has 16 residues. Germline assignment: CDR1 MNHEY and CDR2 SVGAGI. V trimming: 0 bases; J trimming: 3 bases; junction bases outside the gene matches: 6. The CDR3 is CASSYSDGTREETQYF. Written as DNA, the CDR3 is TGTGCCAGCAGTTACTCGGACGGGACTAGGGAAGAGACCCAGTACTTC.

The chain combines TRBV6-5 with TRBJ2-2, with D possibly being TRBD1 (5 bases). V lost 2 bases and J 2 bases, leaving 12 bases between the germline ends. Germline V gives CDR1 MNHEY, CDR2 SVGAGI. CDR3 length equals 16 residues. The CDR3 region is CASSYGSTGNTGELFF. The CDR3 nucleotides read TGTGCCAGCAGTTACGGTAGCACAGGAAACACCGGGGAGCTGTTTTTT.

The sample holds a few counts of this clone. The V gene is TRBV11-2, the J gene TRBJ1-1, with a tentative D call TRBD1 (6 bases). Germline assignment: CDR1 SGHAT and CDR2 FQNNGV. The germline V and J ends were trimmed by 4 bases and 4 bases, with 10 bases remaining between them. The CDR3 is made up of 13 amino acids. The CDR3 is CASSYVGGTEAFF. CDR3 nucleotides: TGTGCCAGCAGCTACGTAGGGGGCACTGAAGCTTTCTTT.

The chain employs TRBV10-3 and TRBJ1-2, with TRBD1 matching over 9 bases. V shed 6 bases and J 4 bases; nucleotides not matched to a gene: 3. This CDR3 has 13 residues. Germline-derived CDR1 and CDR2 are ENHRY and SYGVKD. The CDR3 region is CAISLDRGYGYTF. CDR3 sequence (DNA): TGTGCCATCAGCCTGGACAGGGGCTATGGCTACACCTTC.

The J gene is TRBJ2-5, the V gene TRBV10-2; D might be TRBD2 (5 bases). CDR1 is WSHSY, CDR2 SAAADI, per germline. V lost 7 bases to trimming and J lost 4 bases, with 16 bases between them. The CDR3 has 14 amino acids. The CDR3 DNA is TGCGCCAGCAATGACCCTACCGAGGGAGAGACCCAGTACTTC. Protein sequence: CASNDPTEGETQYF.

This clone was recorded once. CDR3 amino acids: CASSPGAERTSGRLGQFF. The CDR3 bases are TGTGCCAGCAGTCCCGGCGCCGAGAGGACTAGCGGGAGACTCGGGCAGTTCTTC. The V gene is TRBV27, the J gene TRBJ2-1; TRBD2 agrees at 13 bases. Germline V CDR1 and CDR2: MNHEY, SMNVEV (reference sequence). The CDR3 has 18 residues. Germline trimming cut 5 bases from V and 12 bases from J; bases unmatched to any gene: 19.

The genes are TRBV7-2 and TRBJ2-7, with a possible D match to TRBD1 (6 bases). This CDR3 region has 14 residues. V was cut by 0 bases and J by 2 bases, with 8 bases left in between. CDR1 is SGHTA, CDR2 FQGNSA, per germline. Here the CDR3 reads CASSLAWGPYEQYF. The CDR3 region has the DNA TGTGCCAGCAGCTTAGCATGGGGGCCCTACGAGCAGTACTTC.

J is TRBJ2-1 and V is TRBV7-9, with D unclear. This CDR3 contains 12 residues. Germline V CDR1 and CDR2: SEHNR, FQNEAQ (reference sequence). Trimming cost V 2 bases and J 10 bases, with 9 bases left between them. CDR3 amino acids: CASSLTAREQFF. The CDR3 nucleotides are TGTGCCAGCAGCTTAACCGCCAGAGAGCAGTTCTTC.

This chain connects TRBV7-3 to TRBJ2-3, with 9 bases lining up with TRBD2. This CDR3 comprises 15 residues. In germline, CDR1 is SGHTA, CDR2 FQGTGA. The V gene end was trimmed by 6 bases and the J gene end by 6 bases; junction bases not matched to a gene: 10. The CDR3 spells CASRADGTSWDTQYF. The CDR3 nucleotides are TGTGCCAGCAGGGCCGACGGGACTAGCTGGGATACGCAGTATTTT.

The chain joins TRBV5-4 to TRBJ1-2; D not resolved. V lost 0 bases and J 7 bases, leaving 13 bases between the germline ends. From germline, CDR1 is SGHNT and CDR2 YYREEE (reference sequence). CDR3 length equals 14 residues. CDR3 DNA: TGTGCCAGCAGCTTGGAGGCCGCGCCGGGTGGCTACACCTTC. Translated: CASSLEAAPGGYTF.

The chain joins TRBV12-5 to TRBJ1-5, with 9 bases aligning to TRBD1. CDR1 LGHNT and CDR2 FRNRAP come from the germline V gene. The CDR3 is 15 amino acids. The ends lost 5 bases at V and 3 bases at J; junction bases unmatched: 5. In nucleotides, the CDR3 is TGTGCTAGTGGTCCCACAGGGGGCCCCAATCAGCCCCAGCATTTT. This sequence encodes CASGPTGGPNQPQHF.

V gene TRBV3-1 (or the pseudogene TRBV3-2) combines with J gene TRBJ2-1; 11 bases fit TRBD2. The CDR3 sequence is 18 residues long. Germline assignment: CDR1 LGHDT and CDR2 YNNKEL (reference sequence). V lost 1 base, J lost 8 bases, and 13 bases stayed unmatched. The CDR3 DNA reads as TGTGCCAGCAGCCAAGCTCGCTTTAATAGCGGGAGGGCGGATGAGCAGTTCTTC. Translating it yields CASSQARFNSGRADEQFF.

The chain couples TRBV10-2 to TRBJ2-3, with 8 bases identical to TRBD2. From germline, CDR1 is WSHSY and CDR2 SAAADI. The CDR3 is 18 amino acids. V was pared by 0 bases and J by 2 bases, with 10 bases of the junction left unmatched. The CDR3 DNA reads as TGCGCCAGCAGTGAGTCACGTGTGGGCGGGGGGACCACAGATACGCAGTATTTT. Encoded protein: CASSESRVGGGTTDTQYF.

The CDR3 loop is CATSRPNGQNTDTQYF. The CDR3 DNA reads TGTGCCACCAGCAGACCTAACGGACAGAACACAGATACGCAGTATTTT. V gene TRBV15 combines with J gene TRBJ2-3; D might be TRBD1 (6 bases). Trimming left V 2 bases short and J 2 bases short, with 14 bases between. The CDR3 sequence is 16 residues long. Per germline, CDR1 LNHNV and CDR2 YYDKDF (reference sequence).

V and J are TRBV12-5 and TRBJ2-1; 8 bases map to TRBD1. The CDR3 runs 14 residues. Trimming took 6 bases from V and 7 from J; bases not matched to a gene: 8. Germline V gene lookup returns CDR1 LGHNT and CDR2 FRNRAP. CDR3 residues: CASGSTGASNEQFF. The CDR3 bases are TGTGCTAGTGGATCGACAGGGGCATCGAATGAGCAGTTCTTC.

The chain employs TRBV11-2 and TRBJ2-3, with 10 bases identical to TRBD1. This CDR3 region has 15 residues. Trimming cost V 5 bases and J 8 bases; bases outside gene matches: 10. The germline V gene has CDR1 SGHAT and CDR2 FQNNGV. CDR3 DNA: TGTGCCAGCAGCAATCCCCGGGACAGGGGTGTTACGCAGTATTTT. Translated: CASSNPRDRGVTQYF.

The rearrangement links TRBV6-5 to TRBJ2-2; 8 bases fit TRBD2. The CDR3 is 14 residues long. Germline CDR1 is MNHEY and CDR2 is SVGAGI. The V gene end was trimmed by 10 bases and the J gene end by 0 bases; junction bases not matched to a gene: 4. DNA of the CDR3: TGTGCCATCACTAGCGGCGCGAACACCGGGGAGCTGTTTTTT. The encoded protein is CAITSGANTGELFF.

The chain recombines TRBV11-3 with TRBJ2-1, with 9 positions matching TRBD2. The V and J ends lost 3 bases and 5 bases, in that order; junction bases with no gene match: 17. The CDR3 is made up of 19 amino acids. The germline gives CDR1 SGHNT, CDR2 YENEEA. The CDR3 nucleotides read TGTGCCAGCAGCTTTCGGTCTAGCGGGAAACCCGGGAATAACAATGAGCAGTTCTTC. Translated, it gives CASSFRSSGKPGNNNEQFF.

The chain carries TRBV7-6 and TRBJ1-2; D remains ambiguous. The germline V gene encodes CDR1 SGHVS and CDR2 FNYEAQ. The V end lost 1 base, the J end lost 1 base, and 13 bases lay between the germline ends. The CDR3 runs 16 residues. The CDR3 nucleotides are TGTGCCAGCAGCTTAGGGGCTCCACAGAATAACTATGGCTACACCTTC. This encodes CASSLGAPQNNYGYTF. The entire variable domain, with the rest obtained from reference TRBV7-6 and TRBJ1-2, is as follows: GAGVSQSPRYKVTKRGQDVALRCDPISGHVSLYWYRQALGQGPEFLTYFNYEAQQDKSGLPNDRFSAERPEGSISTLTIQRTEQRDSAMYRCASSLGAPQNNYGYTFGSGTRLTVV.

The CDR3 nucleotides read TGTGCCAGCAGCTTCCGGACTAGCGGGGCCTACAATGAGCAGTTCTTC. Its translation: CASSFRTSGAYNEQFF. The chain is built from TRBV4-2 and TRBJ2-1; 12 nucleotides match TRBD2. Germline V gives CDR1 LGHNA, CDR2 YNFKEQ. The V and J ends lost 5 bases and 2 bases, in that order; junction bases with no gene match: 4. The CDR3 consists of 16 residues.

The chain is built from TRBV30 and TRBJ2-7, with D perhaps matching TRBD2 (6 bases). CDR3 size: 15 residues. CDR1 GTSNPN and CDR2 SVGIG come from the germline V gene (reference sequence). The V and J ends lost 2 bases and 2 bases respectively, with 16 bases between them. The DNA of the CDR3 is TGTGCCTGGAGTCGCCGCGGGACTCCTGCCTACGAGCAGTACTTC. This codes for CAWSRRGTPAYEQYF.

The V call is TRBV27, the J call TRBJ1-5; 11 bases map to TRBD1. The V and J ends lost 0 bases and 6 bases, in that order; junction bases with no gene match: 13. The length of the CDR3 is 19 residues. The V gene's germline CDR1 is MNHEY and CDR2 SMNVEV (reference sequence). CDR3 DNA: TGTGCCAGCAGTTTATCGATAAATCCCGGGACAGGGGGGATTCAGCCCCAGCATTTT. Encoded protein: CASSLSINPGTGGIQPQHF.

The rearrangement uses TRBV7-9 and TRBJ1-6; unclear D gene. The CDR3 loop spans 14 amino acids. V dropped 5 bases and J dropped 8 bases, with 13 bases sitting between them. Germline V gene data show CDR1 as SEHNR and CDR2 as FQNEAQ (reference sequence). This chain's CDR3 is CASSLQFHHSPLHF. DNA of the CDR3: TGTGCCAGCAGCCTTCAGTTCCACCATTCACCCCTCCACTTT. Using reference TRBV7-9 and TRBJ1-6 for the parts outside the CDR3, the full variable domain is DTGVSQNPRHKITKRGQNVTFRCDPISEHNRLYWYRQTLGQGPEFLTYFQNEAQLEKSRLLSDRFSAERPKGSFSTLEIQRTEQGDSAMYLCASSLQFHHSPLHFGNGTRLTVT.

V and J are TRBV3-1 (or the pseudogene TRBV3-2) and TRBJ1-6; a possible D gene is TRBD1 (6 bases). V dropped 3 bases and J dropped 9 bases, with 15 bases sitting between them. CDR3 length: 15 residues. Germline V lookup: CDR1 LGHDT, CDR2 YNNKEL (reference sequence). The CDR3 loop is CASSHEGVVGSPLHF. The DNA of the CDR3 is TGTGCCAGCAGCCATGAGGGGGTTGTCGGTTCACCCCTCCACTTT.

The chain recombines TRBV6-2 or TRBV6-3 with TRBJ2-7, with TRBD2 identical over 11 bases. The V gene's germline CDR1 is MNHEY and CDR2 SVGEGT. This CDR3 is 16 amino acids long. Trimming removed 2 bases from V and 1 base from J; junction bases left unmatched: 4. The CDR3 is CASSYGLAGGSYEQYV. As DNA, the CDR3 is TGTGCCAGCAGTTACGGGCTAGCGGGGGGTTCCTACGAGCAGTACGTC.